The 14 T cell receptor beta chains given below trace back to one sample, sequenced in a study of cytomegalovirus exposure and HLA in healthy donors. Vbeta (60) and Jbeta (13) primers were used in the PCR. The assay was immunoSEQ multiplex PCR, and TCRdb's table has in-frame clones only and misses some. This sample carries about 130,000 clones, 10% of them seen once, and the ten largest clones take approximately 4.4%. Sequenced sample: PBMCs. These receptor sequences come from a woman aged 18-29 years in good health and CMV-seropositive.

The chain uses TRBV30 and TRBJ2-7; TRBD1 matches at 7 bases. The CDR3 contains 12 residues. The V and J ends lost 5 bases and 1 base, in that order; junction bases with no gene match: 2. In germline, CDR1 is GTSNPN, CDR2 SVGIG (reference sequence). This CDR3 reads CAWGGQSYEQYF. In DNA, the CDR3 is TGTGCCTGGGGGGGACAGTCCTACGAGCAGTACTTC. The full variable domain, completed using reference TRBV30 and TRBJ2-7, is SQTIHQWPATLVQPVGSPLSLECTVEGTSNPNLYWYRQAAGRGLQLLFYSVGIGQISSEVPQNLSASRPQDRQFILSSKKLLLSDSGFYLCAWGGQSYEQYFGPGTRLTVT.

This clone has a handful of counts. V gene TRBV30 combines with J gene TRBJ2-3; maybe TRBD2 (5 bases). Germline values: CDR1 GTSNPN, CDR2 SVGIG (reference sequence). The V end was cut by 5 bases, the J end by 0 bases, with 12 bases between. The CDR3 has 14 amino acids. Written as DNA, the CDR3 is TGTGCCTGGGAGAGCGGTACTAGCACAGATACGCAGTATTTT. It encodes CAWESGTSTDTQYF.

This clone was counted a few times. The chain couples TRBV29-1 to TRBJ1-2; D possibly corresponds to TRBD1 (5 bases). Germline V gives CDR1 SQVTM, CDR2 ANQGSEA. V was cut by 6 bases and J by 4 bases, with 15 bases left in between. The CDR3 extends over 13 amino acids. For the CDR3, the DNA is TGCAGCGTCCCGATAGACAGCCCCTATGGCTACACCTTC. This sequence encodes CSVPIDSPYGYTF.

The chain uses TRBV19 and TRBJ1-1; D may be TRBD1 (5 bases). This CDR3 region has 17 residues. Germline loops: CDR1 LNHDA, CDR2 SQIVND (reference sequence). V gave up 5 bases and J gave up 4 bases, with 23 bases separating them. CDR3 DNA: TGTGCCAGTAGTCCCCTCTTGGGGGGATCAGGCGCCACTGAAGCTTTCTTT. It yields the protein CASSPLLGGSGATEAFF.

Only a few counts were recorded for this clone. The chain recombines TRBV19 with TRBJ1-3, with D uncertain. Germline lookup yields CDR1 LNHDA and CDR2 SQIVND (reference sequence). The length of the CDR3 is 15 residues. V lost 2 bases, J lost 0 bases, and 8 bases lay in between. CDR3 sequence (DNA): TGTGCCAGTAGTATATCGCTGAGCTCTGGAAACACCATATATTTT. Amino acids: CASSISLSSGNTIYF.

The chain uses TRBV5-6 and TRBJ2-3, with 16 bases fitting TRBD2. V was pared by 3 bases and J by 8 bases, with 6 bases of the junction left unmatched. Germline CDR1 reads SGHDT; CDR2 reads YYEEEE. The CDR3 contains 16 residues. The CDR3 coding sequence is TGTGCCAGCAGCTCCACCGGGACTAGCGGGAGGGGTACGCAGTATTTT. Amino acid sequence: CASSSTGTSGRGTQYF. The full variable domain, completed using reference TRBV5-6 and TRBJ2-3, is DAGVTQSPTHLIKTRGQQVTLRCSPKSGHDTVSWYQQALGQGPQFIFQYYEEEERQRGNFPDRFSGHQFPNYSSELNVNALLLGDSALYLCASSSTGTSGRGTQYFGPGTRLTVL.

This clone came up a few times. The rearrangement joins TRBV4-1 to TRBJ2-1; weak D call: TRBD2 (6 bases). V was clipped by 1 base and J by 2 bases, with 18 bases between them. Germline V CDR1 and CDR2: MGHRA, YSYEKL. This CDR3 spans 18 amino acids. The CDR3 here is CASSQALLAERPYNEQFF. The CDR3 DNA follows: TGCGCCAGCAGCCAAGCACTATTAGCGGAACGGCCCTACAATGAGCAGTTCTTC.

This clone was recorded a few times. The chain is built from TRBV19 and TRBJ1-2; D is undetermined. The CDR3 spans 13 residues. CDR1 is LNHDA, CDR2 SQIVND, per germline (reference sequence). Trimming removed 5 bases from V and 5 bases from J, with 12 bases in between. This CDR3 reads CASSPGSGYGYTF. CDR3 nucleotides: TGTGCCAGTAGTCCGGGTTCTGGGTATGGCTACACCTTC.

A note on this clone: The sample carries other DNA sequences with the same CDR3. This chain connects TRBV18 to TRBJ1-3; no definite D call. Germline loops: CDR1 KGHSH, CDR2 LQKENI. V shed 3 bases and J shed 6 bases, with 21 bases lying between them. The CDR3 runs to 17 residues. CDR3 nucleotide sequence: TGTGCCAGCTCACCTAGTGTCTGGATCGGGATCGAAAACACCATATATTTT. Translating it yields CASSPSVWIGIENTIYF.

This clone was picked up a small number of times. This chain connects TRBV5-4 to TRBJ2-3; 8 nucleotides agree with TRBD1. V lost 3 bases, J lost 4 bases, and 7 bases stayed unmatched. Germline CDR1 reads SGHNT; CDR2 reads YYREEE (reference sequence). CDR3 length: 15 residues. Here the CDR3 DNA reads TGTGCCAGCAGCTGGGGGCAGGGGGCCTCAGATACGCAGTATTTT. Residues: CASSWGQGASDTQYF.

This clone was detected only a few times. V and J are TRBV5-1 and TRBJ2-7; maybe TRBD2 (6 bases). This CDR3 spans 15 amino acids. Trimming pared 4 bases from V and 4 bases from J, leaving 18 bases between. The germline V gene has CDR1 SGHRS and CDR2 YFSETQ. CDR3 protein: CASSVTLAGPYEQYF. CDR3 nucleotide sequence: TGCGCCAGCAGCGTTACTTTGGCGGGACCATACGAGCAGTACTTC.

This clone was seen more than once but under ten times. In the same sample, other DNA sequences code for this CDR3. The chain combines TRBV9 with TRBJ1-1, with D possibly TRBD1 on 5 matching bases. Germline CDR1 SGDLS, CDR2 YYNGEE. Trimming took 8 bases from V and 2 from J, leaving 10 bases between them. The CDR3 covers 12 residues. The chain's CDR3 is CASRGQNTEAFF. In DNA, the CDR3 is TGTGCCAGTAGGGGTCAAAACACTGAAGCTTTCTTT. The whole variable domain, remainder taken from reference TRBV9 and TRBJ1-1, is DSGVTQTPKHLITATGQRVTLRCSPRSGDLSVYWYQQSLDQGLQFLIQYYNGEERAKGNILERFSAQQFPDLHSELNLSSLELGDSALYFCASRGQNTEAFFGQGTRLTVV.

The chain joins TRBV7-2 to TRBJ1-2; 8 nucleotides align to TRBD1. The CDR3 runs 15 residues. V gave up 5 bases and J gave up 8 bases; unmatched junction bases: 13. CDR1 SGHTA and CDR2 FQGNSA come from the germline V gene. CDR3 DNA sequence: TGTGCCAGCAGCCCGAACATTGACAGGGGCGGAGGCTACACCTTC. Its protein product is CASSPNIDRGGGYTF.

The chain carries TRBV4-1 and TRBJ2-7, with TRBD1 matching 9 bases. Trimming took 3 bases from V and 3 from J; bases not matched to a gene: 6. CDR1 is MGHRA and CDR2 is YSYEKL in the germline V gene. The CDR3 contains 15 residues. CDR3 region: CASSHAQGASYEQYF. CDR3 bases: TGCGCCAGCAGCCATGCACAGGGGGCGAGCTACGAGCAGTACTTC.